These T cell receptor beta chains were read from a single sample in a study of T cells expressing NK-cell markers. TCRdb reworked the 5' RACE reads into one entry per CDR3 protein, no DNA. The listing contains hundreds of thousands of distinct CDR3 sequences. The specimen sequenced was blood T cells: a sorted CD56 or NKG2C T cell subset, CD4+ or CD8+ T cells, or bulk PBMC T cells (not recorded which). The receptors here all came from a woman aged 18-69 years in good health. CDR3s include the opening cysteine and the closing phenylalanine or tryptophan.

cdr3_aa	v_call	j_call
CASSLSPGQGSYGYTF	TRBV5-1	TRBJ1-2
CASSAGQGYEQFF	TRBV4-2	TRBJ2-1
CASSPERGSGRETDTQYF	TRBV13	TRBJ2-3
CSARRRGFVYGYTF	TRBV20-1	TRBJ1-2
CASSLGTVNSPLHF	TRBV5-1	TRBJ1-6
CSARDRDRGHEQFF	TRBV20-1	TRBJ2-1
CASSLGDQRPQYF	TRBV5-1	TRBJ2-3
CASSLRDRDDLYF	TRBV7-3	TRBJ2-5
CASSPTSGAGELFF	TRBV14	TRBJ2-2
CAGGQNSNQPQHF	TRBV6-1	TRBJ1-5
CSARVPFSGGYGYTF	TRBV20-1	TRBJ1-2